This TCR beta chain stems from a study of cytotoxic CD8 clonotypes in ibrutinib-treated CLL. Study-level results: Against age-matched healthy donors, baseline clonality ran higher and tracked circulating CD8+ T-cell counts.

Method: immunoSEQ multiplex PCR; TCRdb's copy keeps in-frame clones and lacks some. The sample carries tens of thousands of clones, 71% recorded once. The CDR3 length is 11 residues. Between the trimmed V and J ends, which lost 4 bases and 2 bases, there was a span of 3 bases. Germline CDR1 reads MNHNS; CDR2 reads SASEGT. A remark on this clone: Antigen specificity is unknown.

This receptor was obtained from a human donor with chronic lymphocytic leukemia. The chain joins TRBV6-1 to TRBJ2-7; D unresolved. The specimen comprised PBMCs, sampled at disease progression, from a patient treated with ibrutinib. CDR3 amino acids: CASSGAYEQYF. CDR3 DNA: TGTGCCAGCAGTGGGGCCTACGAGCAGTACTTC.